The 21 T cell receptor beta chains presented below share a single source sample, sequenced in a study of T cell changes during pregnancy in multiple sclerosis. The repertoire was sequenced with immunoSEQ multiplex PCR; TCRdb's copy has only in-frame clones and lacks some. Among 50,000 to 65,000 clones listed, 96% were seen once. Sequenced material: CD8+ T cells from peripheral blood mononuclear cells, taken after pregnancy. The receptors were sampled from a female donor with multiple sclerosis, enrolled in a pregnancy study.

V and J are TRBV2 and TRBJ2-1; D remains ambiguous. The CDR3 loop spans 16 amino acids. With 2 bases removed from V and 2 bases from J, the gap between germline ends came to 13 bases. CDR1 is SNHLY, CDR2 FYNNEI, per germline. Here the CDR3 DNA reads TGTGCCAGCAGTGAATTATTGCCGCAGACCTACAATGAGCAGTTCTTC. Its translation is CASSELLPQTYNEQFF.

The genes are TRBV29-1 and TRBJ1-1; 7 positions agree with TRBD1. CDR1 is SQVTM and CDR2 is ANQGSEA in the germline V gene. The CDR3 runs 12 residues. V shed 4 bases and J 2 bases; nucleotides not matched to a gene: 1. The CDR3 DNA sequence: TGCAGCGTTGTAGGGGGCAACACTGAAGCTTTCTTT. It is translated as CSVVGGNTEAFF.

DNA for the CDR3: TGTGCCATCCACGAGGAGAGGTCCTACGAGCAGTACTTC. This sequence encodes CAIHEERSYEQYF. The chain recombines TRBV10-3 with TRBJ2-7; D call uncertain. The CDR3 runs 13 residues. Germline CDR1 ENHRY, CDR2 SYGVKD. Trimming left V 8 bases short and J 1 base short, with 12 bases between.

The chain carries TRBV6-6 and TRBJ2-7; the D is unclear. Trimming removed 6 bases at V and 0 bases at J, with 9 bases between. The CDR3 extends over 13 amino acids. Germline V gives CDR1 MNHNY, CDR2 SVGAGI (reference sequence). CDR3 nucleotide sequence: TGTGCCAGCAGAAGACGGAGCTCCTACGAGCAGTACTTC. It translates to CASRRRSSYEQYF.

The chain carries TRBV4-1 and TRBJ2-7; D is uncertain. This CDR3 comprises 15 residues. V was shortened by 0 bases and J by 0 bases, with 9 bases between the two germline ends. Germline loops: CDR1 MGHRA, CDR2 YSYEKL. CDR3 sequence: CASSQDSGHSYEQYF. CDR3 sequence (DNA): TGCGCCAGCAGCCAAGATTCGGGTCACTCCTACGAGCAGTACTTC.

In DNA form, the CDR3 reads TGTGCCAGCCTCACCGGGACAGGGCTCCACGAGCAGTACTTC. Its translation: CASLTGTGLHEQYF. The chain links TRBV28 to TRBJ2-7; 9 bases match TRBD1. There are 14 residues in the CDR3. Germline V gene lookup returns CDR1 MDHEN and CDR2 SYDVKM. The ends lost 8 bases at V and 5 bases at J; junction bases unmatched: 10.

This chain connects TRBV11-2 to TRBJ1-5; no clear D gene. There are 12 residues in the CDR3. V dropped 4 bases and J dropped 6 bases, with 7 bases sitting between them. CDR1 SGHAT and CDR2 FQNNGV come from the germline V gene. CDR3: CASSSPGQPQHF. The CDR3 region has the DNA TGTGCCAGCAGCTCCCCGGGTCAGCCCCAGCATTTT.

The rearrangement uses TRBV7-9 and TRBJ2-3; D perhaps matches TRBD2 (6 bases). The length of the CDR3 is 15 residues. V was pared by 3 bases and J by 2 bases, with 12 bases between. Germline CDR1 SEHNR, CDR2 FQNEAQ (reference sequence). CDR3 coding DNA: TGTGCCAGCAGCTTTACCGGAGGGTTCACAGATACGCAGTATTTT. This translates into CASSFTGGFTDTQYF.

The chain joins TRBV19 to TRBJ2-1; possible D gene TRBD1, 5 bases. Per germline, CDR1 LNHDA and CDR2 SQIVND (reference sequence). This CDR3 contains 16 residues. Between the trimmed V and J ends, which lost 7 bases and 6 bases, there was a span of 22 bases. The CDR3 sequence: CASTALLGGRVNEQFF. The CDR3 region has the DNA TGTGCCAGTACGGCCCTTTTAGGTGGCAGGGTCAATGAGCAGTTCTTC.

The CDR3 reads CASSYPGGRDETQYF. The CDR3 DNA is TGCGCCAGCAGCTATCCGGGCGGGAGGGACGAGACCCAGTACTTC. The chain has TRBV4-1 and TRBJ2-5, with 9 bases lining up with TRBD2. V shed 5 bases and J 5 bases; nucleotides not matched to a gene: 9. CDR1 is MGHRA, CDR2 YSYEKL, per germline. The CDR3 covers 15 residues.

This clone came up once. V and J are TRBV19 and TRBJ2-1, with TRBD1 matching over 9 bases. V dropped 5 bases and J dropped 7; count of bases not matched to a gene: 3. This CDR3 has 13 residues. Germline CDR1 is LNHDA and CDR2 is SQIVND (reference sequence). The CDR3 DNA reads TGTGCCAGTAGTCCGACAGGGGGGAATGAGCAGTTCTTC. Its translation: CASSPTGGNEQFF.

The count of this clone is one. This chain's CDR3 is CASSLLAGEYYEQYF. CDR3 sequence (DNA): TGTGCCAGCAGTTTATTAGCGGGAGAGTATTACGAGCAGTACTTC. The V call is TRBV28, the J call TRBJ2-7; TRBD2 matches 9 bases. This CDR3 contains 15 residues. Germline values: CDR1 MDHEN, CDR2 SYDVKM. With 1 base clipped from V and 4 bases from J, the junction kept 5 bases outside the gene matches. Supplemented by reference TRBV28 and TRBJ2-7, the full variable domain reads DVKVTQSSRYLVKRTGEKVFLECVQDMDHENMFWYRQDPGLGLRLIYFSYDVKMKEKGDIPEGYSVSREKKERFSLILESASTNQTSMYLCASSLLAGEYYEQYFGPGTRLTVT.

The chain employs TRBV27 and TRBJ2-7; 11 bases agree with TRBD2. The V and J ends lost 5 bases and 6 bases, in that order; junction bases with no gene match: 15. Germline CDR1 reads MNHEY; CDR2 reads SMNVEV (reference sequence). The CDR3 extends over 17 amino acids. As DNA, the CDR3 is TGTGCCAGCAGTCTAACTGCGACTAGCGGGATATATGTCGAGCAGTACTTC. This translates into CASSLTATSGIYVEQYF.

The chain uses TRBV5-3 and TRBJ2-7; D not certain. TRBV5-3 is labeled an ORF, and its function is uncertain. The CDR3 sequence is 15 residues long. Deletions cut 0 bases from V and 1 base from J, with 11 bases between. The CDR3 nucleotides are TGTGCCAGAAGCTTGGACCAGGAATATTCCTACGAGCAGTACTTC. It codes for CARSLDQEYSYEQYF.

The chain couples TRBV7-8 to TRBJ2-7; TRBD2 matches 14 bases. V gave up 4 bases and J gave up 5 bases; unmatched junction bases: 4. The germline CDR1 and CDR2 sequences are SGHVS and FQNEAQ. This CDR3 is built from 15 residues. CDR3 DNA: TGTGCCAGCAGCTCTACGGGACTAGCGGGAGACGAGCAGTACTTC. It translates to CASSSTGLAGDEQYF.

V and J are TRBV5-1 and TRBJ2-7, with TRBD1 identical over 8 bases. This CDR3 is built from 15 residues. Germline lookup yields CDR1 SGHRS and CDR2 YFSETQ. Losses at the gene ends were 0 bases for V and 2 bases for J; bases not matched to a gene: 4. The CDR3 here is CASSLAGTGAYEQYF. DNA for the CDR3: TGCGCCAGCAGCTTGGCCGGGACAGGAGCCTACGAGCAGTACTTC.

This chain joins TRBV5-1 and TRBJ2-1; D possibly corresponds to TRBD2 (6 bases). The CDR3 spans 16 residues. CDR1 is SGHRS and CDR2 is YFSETQ in the germline V gene. Trimming removed 0 bases from V and 7 bases from J, with 17 bases in between. This CDR3 reads CASSLEGTGIWNEQFF. The CDR3 nucleotides are TGCGCCAGCAGCTTGGAAGGGACTGGGATATGGAATGAGCAGTTCTTC.

The rearrangement uses TRBV27 and TRBJ2-7, with TRBD1 matching over 7 bases. The germline CDR1 and CDR2 sequences are MNHEY and SMNVEV (reference sequence). V gave up 5 bases and J gave up 1 base; unmatched junction bases: 8. CDR3 length: 15 amino acids. The CDR3: CASSPRGGASYEQYF. The DNA of the CDR3 is TGTGCCAGCAGTCCCCGAGGGGGCGCATCCTACGAGCAGTACTTC.

The chain links TRBV7-9 to TRBJ1-2; unclear D gene. Looked up from germline, CDR1 is SEHNR and CDR2 is FQNEAQ (reference sequence). The CDR3 runs to 13 residues. Deletions cut 3 bases from V and 4 bases from J, with 9 bases between. For the CDR3, the DNA is TGTGCCAGCAGCTTTAGTACCTTCTATGGCTACACCTTC. Translated, it gives CASSFSTFYGYTF.

This chain connects TRBV29-1 to TRBJ1-3, with TRBD1 matching over 7 bases. The CDR3 totals 17 residues. Germline CDR1 SQVTM, CDR2 ANQGSEA. The junction had 13 bases not matched to a gene; V was cut back by 1 base and J by 4 bases. CDR3 nucleotide sequence: TGCAGCGTTGAAGGGGCTTATGAGACAGGGTCCGGAAACACCATATATTTT. It specifies CSVEGAYETGSGNTIYF. The full variable domain, completed using reference TRBV29-1 and TRBJ1-3, is SAVISQKPSRDICQRGTSLTIQCQVDSQVTMMFWYRQQPGQSLTLIATANQGSEATYESGFVIDKFPISRPNLTFSTLTVSNMSPEDSSIYLCSVEGAYETGSGNTIYFGEGSWLTVV.

The V gene is TRBV4-1, the J gene TRBJ1-1; D may be TRBD1 (5 bases). This CDR3 comprises 20 residues. V was clipped by 0 bases and J by 0 bases, with 23 bases between them. Germline assignment: CDR1 MGHRA and CDR2 YSYEKL. The CDR3: CASSQDLRGGEILMNTEAFF. The CDR3 DNA reads as TGCGCCAGCAGCCAAGATCTTAGGGGTGGGGAAATCCTAATGAACACTGAAGCTTTCTTT.